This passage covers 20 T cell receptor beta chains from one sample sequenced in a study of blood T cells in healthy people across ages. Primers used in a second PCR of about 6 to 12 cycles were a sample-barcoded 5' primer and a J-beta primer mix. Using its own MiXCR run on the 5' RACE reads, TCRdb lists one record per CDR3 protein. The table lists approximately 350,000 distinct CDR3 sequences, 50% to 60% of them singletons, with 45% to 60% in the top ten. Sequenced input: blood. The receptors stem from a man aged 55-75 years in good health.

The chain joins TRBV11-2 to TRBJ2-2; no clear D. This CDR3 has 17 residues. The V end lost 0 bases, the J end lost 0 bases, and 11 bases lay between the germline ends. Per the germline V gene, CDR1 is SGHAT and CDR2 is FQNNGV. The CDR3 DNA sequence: TGTGCCAGCAGCTTAGATACCCAGATGGCGAACACCGGGGAGCTGTTTTTT. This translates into CASSLDTQMANTGELFF.

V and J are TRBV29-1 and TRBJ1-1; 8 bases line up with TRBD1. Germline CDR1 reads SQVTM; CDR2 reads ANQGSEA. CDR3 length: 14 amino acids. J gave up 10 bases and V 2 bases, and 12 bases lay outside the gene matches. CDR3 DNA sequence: TGCAGCGTTGAAAGGACAGGGAGGGGATCGGCAGCTTTCTTT. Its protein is CSVERTGRGSAAFF. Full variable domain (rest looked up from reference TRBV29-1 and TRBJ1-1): SAVISQKPSRDICQRGTSLTIQCQVDSQVTMMFWYRQQPGQSLTLIATANQGSEATYESGFVIDKFPISRPNLTFSTLTVSNMSPEDSSIYLCSVERTGRGSAAFFGQGTRLTVV.

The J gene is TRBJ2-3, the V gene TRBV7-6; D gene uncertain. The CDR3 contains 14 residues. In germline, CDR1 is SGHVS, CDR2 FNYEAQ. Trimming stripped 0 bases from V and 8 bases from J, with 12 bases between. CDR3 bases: TGTGCCAGCAGCTTAGCGCCGAGTGGGTGTACGCAGTATTTT. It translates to CASSLAPSGCTQYF. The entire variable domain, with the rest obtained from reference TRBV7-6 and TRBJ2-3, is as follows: GAGVSQSPRYKVTKRGQDVALRCDPISGHVSLYWYRQALGQGPEFLTYFNYEAQQDKSGLPNDRFSAERPEGSISTLTIQRTEQRDSAMYRCASSLAPSGCTQYFGPGTRLTVL.

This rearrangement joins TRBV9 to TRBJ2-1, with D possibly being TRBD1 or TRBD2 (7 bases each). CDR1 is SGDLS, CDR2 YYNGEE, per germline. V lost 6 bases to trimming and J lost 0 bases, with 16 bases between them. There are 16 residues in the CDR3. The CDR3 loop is CASKEGASGSYNEQFF. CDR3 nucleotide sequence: TGTGCCAGCAAGGAGGGGGCTAGCGGCTCCTACAATGAGCAGTTCTTC.

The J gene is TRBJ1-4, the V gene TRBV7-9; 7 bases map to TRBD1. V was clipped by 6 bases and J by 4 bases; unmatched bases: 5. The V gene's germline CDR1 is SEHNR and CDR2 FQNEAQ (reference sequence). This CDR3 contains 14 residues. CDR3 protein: CASRQRDSNEKLFF. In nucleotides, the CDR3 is TGTGCCAGCAGACAACGGGACAGTAATGAAAAACTGTTTTTT.

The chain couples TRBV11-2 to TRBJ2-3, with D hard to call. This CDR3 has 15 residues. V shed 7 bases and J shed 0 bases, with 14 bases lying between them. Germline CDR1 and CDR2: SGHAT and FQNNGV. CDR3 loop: CASNPGGGSTDTQYF. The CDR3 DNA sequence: TGTGCCAGCAACCCGGGCGGCGGAAGCACAGATACGCAGTATTTT.

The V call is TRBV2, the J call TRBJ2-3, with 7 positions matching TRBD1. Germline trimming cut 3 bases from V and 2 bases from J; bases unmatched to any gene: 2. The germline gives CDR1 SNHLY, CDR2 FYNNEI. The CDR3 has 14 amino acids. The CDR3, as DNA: TGTGCCAGCAGTGAGACAGGGATCACAGATACGCAGTATTTT. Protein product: CASSETGITDTQYF. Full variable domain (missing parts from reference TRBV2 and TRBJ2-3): EPEVTQTPSHQVTQMGQEVILRCVPISNHLYFYWYRQILGQKVEFLVSFYNNEISEKSEIFDDQFSVERPDGSNFTLKIRSTKLEDSAMYFCASSETGITDTQYFGPGTRLTVL.

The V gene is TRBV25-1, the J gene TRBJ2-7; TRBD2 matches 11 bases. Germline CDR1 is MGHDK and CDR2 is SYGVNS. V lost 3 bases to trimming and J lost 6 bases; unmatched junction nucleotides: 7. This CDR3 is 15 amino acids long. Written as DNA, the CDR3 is TGTGCCAGCAGTGACCTTAGCGGGGGGGCCAGCGAGCAGTACTTC. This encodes CASSDLSGGASEQYF.

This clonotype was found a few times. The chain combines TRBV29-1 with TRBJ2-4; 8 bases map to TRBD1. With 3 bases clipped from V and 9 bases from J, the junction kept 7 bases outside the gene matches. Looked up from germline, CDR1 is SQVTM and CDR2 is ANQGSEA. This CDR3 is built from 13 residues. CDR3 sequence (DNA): TGCAGCGTTGAGTCCAGGGGGCTCAGCATTCAGTACTTC. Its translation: CSVESRGLSIQYF.

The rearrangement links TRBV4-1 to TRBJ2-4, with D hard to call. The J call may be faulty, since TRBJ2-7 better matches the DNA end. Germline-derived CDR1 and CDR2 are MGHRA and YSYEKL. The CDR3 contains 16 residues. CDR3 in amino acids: CASSQGSQTTFYEQYF. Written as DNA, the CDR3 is TGCGCCAGCAGCCAAGGATCCCAGACGACTTTCTACGAGCAGTACTTC.

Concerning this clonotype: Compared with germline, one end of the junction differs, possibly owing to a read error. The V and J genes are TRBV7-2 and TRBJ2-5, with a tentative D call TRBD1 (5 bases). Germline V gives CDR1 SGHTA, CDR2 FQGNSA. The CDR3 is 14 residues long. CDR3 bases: TGTGCCAGCAGCGCCACCCTAGGGGATGAGACCCGGTACTTC. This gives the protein CASSATLGDETRYF.

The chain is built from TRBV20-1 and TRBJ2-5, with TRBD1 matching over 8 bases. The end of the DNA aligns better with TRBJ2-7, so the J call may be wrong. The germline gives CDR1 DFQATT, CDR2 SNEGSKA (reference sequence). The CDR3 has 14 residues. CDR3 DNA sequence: TGCAGTGCTAGGGTAGCGACAGGGGAGTACGAGCAGTACTTC. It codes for CSARVATGEYEQYF.

The CDR3 DNA reads TGTGCCAGCAGTTACGCCTACAGGGGGCCGGGGACTGAAGCTTTCTTT. Amino acids: CASSYAYRGPGTEAFF. The V gene is TRBV6-2 or TRBV6-3, the J gene TRBJ1-1; 9 bases match TRBD1. Germline-derived CDR1 and CDR2 are MNHEY and SVGEGT. The CDR3 length is 16 residues. Unmatched junction bases numbered 9, after V lost 2 bases and J lost 5 bases.

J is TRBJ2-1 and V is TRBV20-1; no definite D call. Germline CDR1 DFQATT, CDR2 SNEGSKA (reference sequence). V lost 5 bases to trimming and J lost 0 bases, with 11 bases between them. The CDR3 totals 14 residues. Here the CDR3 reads CSAETGHSYNEQFF. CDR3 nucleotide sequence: TGCAGTGCTGAGACGGGCCACTCCTACAATGAGCAGTTCTTC.

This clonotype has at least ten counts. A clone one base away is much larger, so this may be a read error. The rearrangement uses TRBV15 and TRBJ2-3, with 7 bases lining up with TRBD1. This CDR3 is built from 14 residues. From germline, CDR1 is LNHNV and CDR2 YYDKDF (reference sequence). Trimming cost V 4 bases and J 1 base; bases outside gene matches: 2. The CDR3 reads CATSIDRGTDTQYF. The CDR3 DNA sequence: TGTGCCACCAGCATCGACAGGGGCACAGATACGCAGTATTTT.

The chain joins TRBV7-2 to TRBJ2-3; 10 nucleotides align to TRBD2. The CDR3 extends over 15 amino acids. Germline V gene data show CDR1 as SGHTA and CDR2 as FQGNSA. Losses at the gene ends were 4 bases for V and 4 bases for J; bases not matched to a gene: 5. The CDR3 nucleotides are TGTGCCAGCAGCTATACTAGCGGGGTTTCAGATACGCAGTATTTT. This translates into CASSYTSGVSDTQYF. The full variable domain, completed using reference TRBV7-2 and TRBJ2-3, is GAGVSQSPSNKVTEKGKDVELRCDPISGHTALYWYRQSLGQGLEFLIYFQGNSAPDKSGLPSDRFSAERTGGSVSTLTIQRTQQEDSAVYLCASSYTSGVSDTQYFGPGTRLTVL.

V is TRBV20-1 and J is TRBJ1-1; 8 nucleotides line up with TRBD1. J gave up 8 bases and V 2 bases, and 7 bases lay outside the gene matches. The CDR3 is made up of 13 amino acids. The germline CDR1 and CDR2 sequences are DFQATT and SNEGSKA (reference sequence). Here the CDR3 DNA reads TGCAGTGCTAGACTCGGGACAGGCGACGAAGCTTTCTTT. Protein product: CSARLGTGDEAFF.

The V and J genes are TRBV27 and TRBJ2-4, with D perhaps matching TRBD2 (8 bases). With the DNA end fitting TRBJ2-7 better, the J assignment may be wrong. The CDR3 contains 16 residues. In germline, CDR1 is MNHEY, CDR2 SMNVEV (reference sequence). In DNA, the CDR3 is TGTGCCAGCAGGCGACTAGCGAGGGGAGGGGGCCTCGAGCAGTACTTC. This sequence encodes CASRRLARGGGLEQYF.

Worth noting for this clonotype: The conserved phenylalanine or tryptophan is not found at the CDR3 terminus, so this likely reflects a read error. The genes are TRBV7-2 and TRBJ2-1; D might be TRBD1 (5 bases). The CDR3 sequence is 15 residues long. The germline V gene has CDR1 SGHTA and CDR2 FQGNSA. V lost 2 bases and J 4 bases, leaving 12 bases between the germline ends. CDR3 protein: CASSLSPGQYNEQFL. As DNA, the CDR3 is TGTGCCAGCAGCTTATCCCCAGGACAATACAATGAGCAGTTCTTA.

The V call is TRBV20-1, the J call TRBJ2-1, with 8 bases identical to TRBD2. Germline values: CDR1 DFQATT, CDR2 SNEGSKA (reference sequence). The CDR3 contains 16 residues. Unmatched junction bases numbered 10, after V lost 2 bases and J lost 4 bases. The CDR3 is CSARLKGLGPYNEQFF. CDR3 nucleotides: TGCAGTGCTAGATTAAAGGGACTAGGGCCATACAATGAGCAGTTCTTC.